These 5 T cell receptor beta chains were sequenced from one sample in a study of blood T cell repertoires in COVID-19. Assay used: immunoSEQ multiplex PCR; TCRdb lists only in-frame clones, some missing. This table has about 150,000 clones, around 80% appearing once. Input material: peripheral blood. The source of these receptors is a woman aged 45-65 years in a cohort sampled during active or convalescent COVID-19.

The chain links TRBV5-1 to TRBJ2-3, with TRBD1 matching over 7 bases. This CDR3 spans 15 amino acids. The germline gives CDR1 SGHRS, CDR2 YFSETQ. V shed 3 bases, J shed 3 bases, and the junction held 7 bases outside the gene matches. CDR3 region: CASSSLQGYTDTQYF. In nucleotides, the CDR3 is TGCGCCAGCAGCTCCTTACAGGGGTATACAGATACGCAGTATTTT.

The gene calls are TRBV7-2 and TRBJ2-7; the D gene is possibly TRBD2 (6 bases). Trimming pared 1 base from V and 0 bases from J, leaving 10 bases between. Germline V CDR1 and CDR2: SGHTA, FQGNSA. The CDR3 contains 15 residues. The CDR3 DNA reads TGTGCCAGCAGCTTAGTCTTGGGGGGCTCCTACGAGCAGTACTTC. Amino acid sequence: CASSLVLGGSYEQYF.

This chain connects TRBV18 to TRBJ1-1, with 10 bases fitting TRBD1. The CDR3 covers 12 residues. Trimming at V came to 6 bases and at J to 8 bases, leaving 3 bases not matched to a gene. Per germline, CDR1 KGHSH and CDR2 LQKENI. CDR3 nucleotide sequence: TGTGCCAGCTCGCGGGACAGGGGAGAAGCTTTCTTT. As protein: CASSRDRGEAFF.

The rearrangement links TRBV30 to TRBJ2-5, with D tentatively TRBD1 (5 bases). The germline V and J ends were trimmed by 3 bases and 4 bases, with 12 bases remaining between them. The CDR3 spans 13 residues. CDR1 GTSNPN and CDR2 SVGIG come from the germline V gene (reference sequence). CDR3 nucleotides: TGTGCCTGGAGCCGCCAGGGCGGAGAGACCCAGTACTTC. This gives the protein CAWSRQGGETQYF.

The chain recombines TRBV5-4 with TRBJ1-1; 10 bases agree with TRBD1. Trimming took 2 bases from V and 0 from J; bases not matched to a gene: 1. The CDR3 is made up of 15 amino acids. Germline V CDR1 and CDR2: SGHNT, YYREEE (reference sequence). In DNA form, the CDR3 reads TGTGCCAGCAGCTTTGGGACAGGGGTGAACACTGAAGCTTTCTTT. It yields the protein CASSFGTGVNTEAFF.